This TCR beta chain was retrieved from a study of long-term antiretroviral therapy in people with HIV. Study-wide background: A decade or so separates the oldest specimens from the later 2015 immediate-ART recommendation.

The assay, immunoSEQ v3.0, was run at survey level. The data were produced by immunoSEQ multiplex PCR, yet TCRdb's version contains in-frame clones alone and is incomplete. This sample carries about 40,000 clones, more than 80% of them seen once, and the ten largest clones take 5.7%. Cryopreserved PBMC, at roughly 0.95-11 million per sample, were present before DNA extraction. The clonotype originates from a woman between 45 and 60 years old with HIV. The sequencing used unsorted PBMCs, collected 3.1 years after starting antiretroviral therapy.

CDR3 bases: TGTGCCAGCAGTGGGACAGGGTGGATTGAAAAACTGTTTTTT. Amino acid sequence: CASSGTGWIEKLFF. The V and J genes are TRBV7-2 and TRBJ1-4, with 9 bases that match TRBD1. This CDR3 contains 14 residues. V dropped 6 bases and J dropped 7; count of bases not matched to a gene: 6. Germline lookup yields CDR1 SGHTA and CDR2 FQGNSA.